Below are 21 T cell receptor beta chains sequenced from a single sample in a study of high-grade serous ovarian cancer treatment subgroups. Assay: immunoSEQ multiplex PCR; the TCRdb copy retains only in-frame clones and omits some. The table shows some 20,000 clones, with approximately 81% occurring only once. The tumor samples were collected prior to definitive surgery or chemotherapy. Sequencing was carried out using tumor tissue. The source of these receptors is a human donor with high-grade serous ovarian cancer.

This clone was picked up one time. The chain uses TRBV18 and TRBJ2-3; a weak D match, TRBD2 (6 bases). This CDR3 is 15 amino acids long. CDR1 KGHSH and CDR2 LQKENI come from the germline V gene. Trimming cost V 1 base and J 3 bases, with 11 bases left between them. CDR3 DNA sequence: TGTGCCAGCTCACCACGGGAGGTACTGACAGATACGCAGTATTTT. Translated: CASSPREVLTDTQYF.

The chain has TRBV30 and TRBJ1-3, with TRBD1 matching 8 bases. V shed 3 bases, J shed 4 bases, and the junction held 2 bases outside the gene matches. Germline CDR1 is GTSNPN and CDR2 is SVGIG (reference sequence). This CDR3 has 13 residues. The CDR3 here is CAWSRGPGNTIYF. CDR3 coding DNA: TGTGCCTGGAGCAGGGGGCCAGGAAACACCATATATTTT.

The CDR3 loop is CASSSRTSATNNEQFF. For the CDR3, the DNA is TGTGCCAGCAGCTCGAGGACTAGCGCCACAAACAATGAGCAGTTCTTC. The V gene is TRBV9, the J gene TRBJ2-1, with TRBD2 matching over 9 bases. The V gene end was trimmed by 4 bases and the J gene end by 5 bases; junction bases not matched to a gene: 10. CDR3 length equals 16 residues. Germline CDR1 SGDLS, CDR2 YYNGEE. Drawing the rest from reference TRBV9 and TRBJ2-1, the complete variable domain is DSGVTQTPKHLITATGQRVTLRCSPRSGDLSVYWYQQSLDQGLQFLIQYYNGEERAKGNILERFSAQQFPDLHSELNLSSLELGDSALYFCASSSRTSATNNEQFFGPGTRLTVL.

The rearrangement links TRBV6-5 to TRBJ1-6; D not certain. CDR3 size: 16 residues. The germline CDR1 and CDR2 sequences are MNHEY and SVGAGI. Deletions cut 4 bases from V and 0 bases from J, with 10 bases between. The CDR3 sequence: CASSFIPSSYNSPLHF. The CDR3 nucleotides are TGTGCCAGCAGTTTTATACCGAGCTCCTATAATTCACCCCTCCACTTT.

This chain uses TRBV27 with TRBJ2-7; weak D call: TRBD2 (6 bases). V shed 6 bases and J shed 0 bases, with 18 bases lying between them. The CDR3 spans 16 residues. The germline V gene has CDR1 MNHEY and CDR2 SMNVEV (reference sequence). CDR3 residues: CASSTLPGGTSYEQYF. For the CDR3, the DNA is TGTGCCAGCAGCACCCTCCCCGGCGGGACCTCCTACGAGCAGTACTTC.

The chain has TRBV11-2 and TRBJ1-6, with D tentatively TRBD1 (5 bases). This CDR3 comprises 15 residues. With 1 base removed from V and 6 bases from J, the gap between germline ends came to 10 bases. Germline V lookup: CDR1 SGHAT, CDR2 FQNNGV. CDR3 in DNA: TGTGCCAGCAGCTTAGGTTGGCAGGGTAATTCACCCCTCCACTTT. Encoded protein: CASSLGWQGNSPLHF.

The count of this clone is one. DNA of the CDR3: TGTGCCAGCAGCTTAGGTAGGGACAGGTTAACTGAAGCTTTCTTT. Amino acid sequence: CASSLGRDRLTEAFF. This sequence joins TRBV7-8 and TRBJ1-1; 8 bases fit TRBD1. Trimming removed 1 base from V and 5 bases from J; junction bases left unmatched: 6. The CDR3 contains 15 residues. Germline V lookup: CDR1 SGHVS, CDR2 FQNEAQ.

The rearrangement joins TRBV13 to TRBJ2-7, with 11 bases matching TRBD2. Germline V gene sequence: CDR1 PRHDT, CDR2 FYEKMQ (reference sequence). This CDR3 contains 19 residues. The V and J ends lost 4 bases and 4 bases, in that order; junction bases with no gene match: 18. CDR3 nucleotide sequence: TGTGCCAGCAGCTCCGCTCCGGGACTAGCGGACCCTAAGGGGTACGAGCAGTACTTC. Residues: CASSSAPGLADPKGYEQYF.

J is TRBJ2-3 and V is TRBV18; D possibly uses TRBD1 or TRBD2 (5 bases each). V was trimmed by 2 bases and J by 6 bases, leaving 9 bases between them. The germline V gene has CDR1 KGHSH and CDR2 LQKENI. The CDR3 runs 13 residues. In DNA form, the CDR3 reads TGTGCCAGCTCACCATCGAGGGACGATACGCAGTATTTT. The encoded protein is CASSPSRDDTQYF.

J is TRBJ1-4 and V is TRBV5-1, with a possible D match to TRBD1 (6 bases). CDR1 SGHRS and CDR2 YFSETQ come from the germline V gene. The length of the CDR3 is 16 residues. The V end was cut by 3 bases, the J end by 8 bases, with 20 bases between. CDR3 in amino acids: CASSSGGGGRGEKLFF. The CDR3 DNA is TGCGCCAGCAGCTCGGGGGGAGGGGGTAGAGGAGAAAAACTGTTTTTT.

This chain connects TRBV4-3 to TRBJ1-6, with 7 bases that match TRBD1. Germline-derived CDR1 and CDR2 are LGHNA and YSLEER. CDR3 size: 17 residues. Trimming took 0 bases from V and 8 from J; bases not matched to a gene: 10. DNA for the CDR3: TGCGCCAGCAGCCAAGAATTGGACAGGCCCGATTATTCACCCCTCCACTTT. It codes for CASSQELDRPDYSPLHF.

The CDR3 DNA reads as TGTGCCAGCAGTTCAGAGGTGGGGGATAAAAACATTCAGTACTTC. It specifies CASSSEVGDKNIQYF. V is TRBV27 and J is TRBJ2-4; D is perhaps TRBD1 or TRBD2 (5 bases each). The CDR3 covers 15 residues. With 4 bases removed from V and 4 bases from J, the gap between germline ends came to 14 bases. CDR1 and CDR2 (germline): MNHEY, SMNVEV (reference sequence).

Only a few counts were recorded for this clone. This chain uses TRBV19 with TRBJ1-5; D is ambiguous. Per germline, CDR1 LNHDA and CDR2 SQIVND (reference sequence). Trimming took 3 bases from V and 0 from J, leaving 12 bases between them. The CDR3 has 16 residues. The CDR3 region is CASSMREGYSNQPQHF. CDR3 nucleotides: TGTGCCAGTAGTATGAGGGAAGGGTATAGCAATCAGCCCCAGCATTTT. The variable domain in full, completed from reference TRBV19 and TRBJ1-5, reads DGGITQSPKYLFRKEGQNVTLSCEQNLNHDAMYWYRQDPGQGLRLIYYSQIVNDFQKGDIAEGYSVSREKKESFPLTVTSAQKNPTAFYLCASSMREGYSNQPQHFGDGTRLSIL.

This clone counts as medium-sized. V gene TRBV2 combines with J gene TRBJ1-1; no clear D. In germline, CDR1 is SNHLY, CDR2 FYNNEI. The CDR3 has 15 amino acids. The germline V and J ends were trimmed by 2 bases and 1 base, with 11 bases remaining between them. In DNA form, the CDR3 reads TGTGCCAGCAGTGAATATTTGGGTCAGAACACTGAAGCTTTCTTT. Amino acids: CASSEYLGQNTEAFF.

This clone came up once. This chain joins TRBV11-2 and TRBJ1-5, with D possibly being TRBD1 (5 bases). Trimming removed 2 bases at V and 0 bases at J, with 8 bases between. Germline V gene sequence: CDR1 SGHAT, CDR2 FQNNGV. The CDR3 contains 15 residues. CDR3 DNA: TGTGCCAGCAGCTTATACGGGACTAGCAATCAGCCCCAGCATTTT. Translating gives CASSLYGTSNQPQHF.

This chain uses TRBV5-1 with TRBJ2-3; D tentatively fits TRBD1 or TRBD2 (5 bases each). The ends were cut back, 3 bases at V and 2 bases at J, with 10 bases in the middle. The germline gives CDR1 SGHRS, CDR2 YFSETQ. The CDR3 runs to 14 residues. The CDR3 DNA follows: TGCGCCAGCAGCTCGGGACGGAACACAGATACGCAGTATTTT. The encoded protein is CASSSGRNTDTQYF.

This chain uses TRBV7-2 with TRBJ1-5; no clear D. V lost 5 bases and J lost 7, with 15 bases in between. CDR1 and CDR2 from the germline V gene are SGHTA and FQGNSA. This CDR3 is built from 14 residues. The CDR3 sequence: CASSPDPTVQPQHF. The DNA for the CDR3 is TGTGCCAGCAGCCCCGACCCGACGGTGCAGCCCCAGCATTTT.

About this clone: The same CDR3 is also encoded by other DNA sequences in this sample. The rearrangement joins TRBV30 to TRBJ2-7; weak D call: TRBD1 (6 bases). The CDR3 consists of 14 residues. The V and J ends lost 1 base and 4 bases respectively, with 14 bases between them. CDR1 GTSNPN and CDR2 SVGIG come from the germline V gene (reference sequence). The CDR3 DNA reads as TGTGCCTGGAGTGCCGGGACATTAGGGTACGAGCAGTACTTC. As protein: CAWSAGTLGYEQYF.

The chain employs TRBV4-1 and TRBJ1-3, with a weak D call TRBD1 (5 bases). The germline CDR1 and CDR2 sequences are MGHRA and YSYEKL. This CDR3 region has 15 residues. V was trimmed by 4 bases and J by 0 bases, leaving 10 bases between them. Written as DNA, the CDR3 is TGCGCCAGCAGCCGAGAGGACAACTCTGGAAACACCATATATTTT. Translated, it gives CASSREDNSGNTIYF.

The chain recombines TRBV30 with TRBJ2-1, with 14 bases that match TRBD2. V dropped 2 bases and J dropped 8; count of bases not matched to a gene: 17. Germline V gene lookup returns CDR1 GTSNPN and CDR2 SVGIG (reference sequence). The CDR3 is 19 amino acids. The CDR3 region is CAWSPPTSGRARLVDEQFF. The CDR3 region has the DNA TGTGCCTGGAGTCCCCCGACTAGCGGGAGGGCTCGATTAGTGGATGAGCAGTTCTTC.

The chain employs TRBV21-1 and TRBJ1-2. TRBV21-1 is reported as a pseudogene. This CDR3 region has 16 residues. The CDR3 region is CASSKKGEGPGGGYTF. CDR3 nucleotide sequence: TGTGCCAGCAGCAAAAAAGGGGAGGGCCCGGGAGGGGGCTACACCTTC.